These 22 T cell receptor beta chains came from one sample sequenced in a study of spatial heterogeneity in lung cancer. TCRdb passed the 5' RACE reads through MiXCR, listing each CDR3 protein once. The sample lists fewer than 20,000 distinct CDR3 sequences, 9.2% occurring once. Described time point: blood at routine non-recurrence follow-up after resection. The material was PBMCs, obtained at follow-up. All receptors come from a male donor with early-stage non-small cell lung cancer.

Ten or more counts support this clonotype. J is TRBJ1-1 and V is TRBV5-1, with a weak D call TRBD1 (6 bases). Germline CDR1 and CDR2: SGHRS and YFSETQ. Trimming shortened V by 4 bases and J by 7 bases, and 14 bases separated the two germline ends. This CDR3 has 13 amino acids. The CDR3, as DNA: TGCGCCAGCAGCCCCCGAGGAGGGGGTGAAGCTTTCTTT. Translation gives CASSPRGGGEAFF.

The genes are TRBV5-5 and TRBJ2-1; TRBD1 agrees at 8 bases. V trimming: 6 bases; J trimming: 12 bases; junction bases outside the gene matches: 26. Per the germline V gene, CDR1 is SGHKS and CDR2 is YYEKEE (reference sequence). This CDR3 is built from 18 residues. CDR3 sequence: CASTPGQGWMGRDGGQFF. The CDR3 DNA follows: TGTGCCAGCACCCCAGGACAGGGTTGGATGGGCCGCGACGGGGGGCAGTTCTTC.

Remarks on this clonotype: This could be a read error, since a much larger clone is one nucleotide away. The chain combines TRBV29-1 with TRBJ2-2, with TRBD2 as a possible D gene (6 bases). This CDR3 comprises 16 residues. CDR1 SQVTM and CDR2 ANQGSEA come from the germline V gene. Trimming stripped 1 base from V and 6 bases from J, with 18 bases between. The CDR3 sequence: CSVEGWASEFSGELFF. The DNA for the CDR3 is TGCAGCGTTGAAGGTTGGGCTAGCGAGTTCTCCGGGGAGCTGTTTTTT.

The sample holds many counts of this clonotype. V and J are TRBV7-9 and TRBJ2-7; the D gene is possibly TRBD2 (5 bases). The CDR3 contains 15 residues. The germline gives CDR1 SEHNR, CDR2 FQNEAQ (reference sequence). V shed 4 bases and J shed 0 bases, with 13 bases lying between them. Here the CDR3 DNA reads TGTGCCAGCAGCTCTCCGGGATACAGCTCCTACGAGCAGTACTTC. Its protein product is CASSSPGYSSYEQYF.

This clonotype has ten or more counts. V is TRBV6-2 or TRBV6-3 and J is TRBJ1-1, with D tentatively TRBD1 (5 bases). Germline CDR1 MNHEY, CDR2 SVGEGT. Trimming shortened V by 1 base and J by 3 bases, and 9 bases separated the two germline ends. CDR3 length: 14 amino acids. The CDR3 sequence is CASSYYDSDTEAFF. The CDR3 region has the DNA TGTGCCAGCAGTTACTATGACAGTGACACTGAAGCTTTCTTT.

This clonotype has a count of ten or more. Written as DNA, the CDR3 is TGCGCCAGCAGCCACACATACAATGAGCAGTTCTTC. It yields the protein CASSHTYNEQFF. This chain links TRBV4-1 with TRBJ2-1; no clear D. The length of the CDR3 is 12 residues. V gave up 3 bases and J gave up 4 bases, with 4 bases separating them. CDR1 is MGHRA and CDR2 is YSYEKL in the germline V gene.

Relative to its sample, this clonotype is medium-sized. The rearrangement joins TRBV6-5 to TRBJ2-1; 8 bases are shared with TRBD2. The CDR3 covers 16 residues. Germline V gene lookup returns CDR1 MNHEY and CDR2 SVGAGI. The V and J ends lost 6 bases and 8 bases, in that order; junction bases with no gene match: 15. CDR3 protein: CASRPLVGGAWDEQFF. The CDR3 DNA follows: TGTGCCAGCAGACCCCTGGTCGGGGGGGCCTGGGATGAGCAGTTCTTC.

This clonotype was found many times. The J gene is TRBJ2-3, the V gene TRBV29-1, with 9 bases identical to TRBD1. The CDR3 has 13 amino acids. Germline V gene sequence: CDR1 SQVTM, CDR2 ANQGSEA. Unmatched junction bases numbered 6, after V lost 7 bases and J lost 4 bases. In DNA form, the CDR3 reads TGCAGCGGGACCCGGGACAGGGCAGATACGCAGTATTTT. Protein product: CSGTRDRADTQYF.

This clonotype showed up many times. The chain joins TRBV6-1 to TRBJ2-5; TRBD2 matches 14 bases. V shed 8 bases and J 5 bases; nucleotides not matched to a gene: 7. Per germline, CDR1 MNHNS and CDR2 SASEGT. The CDR3 length is 15 residues. The CDR3 reads CASGGLAGEWETQYF. CDR3 DNA: TGTGCCAGCGGGGGACTAGCGGGGGAATGGGAGACCCAGTACTTC.

Many counts were recorded for this clonotype. V usage is TRBV2 and J usage is TRBJ1-5; D not resolved. Per germline, CDR1 SNHLY and CDR2 FYNNEI. V was clipped by 6 bases and J by 1 base, with 13 bases between them. The CDR3 totals 15 residues. The CDR3 here is CASSDRLISNQPQHF. CDR3 in DNA: TGTGCCAGCAGCGACCGACTGATAAGCAATCAGCCCCAGCATTTT.

The sample holds many counts of this clonotype. The chain has TRBV12-3 or TRBV12-4 and TRBJ2-7; D possibly uses TRBD1 or TRBD2 (5 bases each). CDR3 length: 18 residues. V lost 5 bases and J lost 3, with 26 bases in between. The CDR3 coding sequence is TGTGCCAGCAGTGCTCCGGGACGGTTTCTTTTTTTCGACTACGAGCAGTACTTC. This encodes CASSAPGRFLFFDYEQYF.

The V gene is TRBV11-2, the J gene TRBJ2-7, with D possibly being TRBD1 (6 bases). CDR3 length: 15 amino acids. Germline CDR1 SGHAT, CDR2 FQNNGV. Trimming removed 7 bases at V and 0 bases at J, with 16 bases between. CDR3 region: CASTPNRVSSYEQYF. The CDR3 DNA reads TGTGCCAGCACCCCTAACAGGGTTAGCTCCTACGAGCAGTACTTC. The whole variable domain, remainder taken from reference TRBV11-2 and TRBJ2-7, is EAGVAQSPRYKIIEKRQSVAFWCNPISGHATLYWYQQILGQGPKLLIQFQNNGVVDDSQLPKDRFSAERLKGVDSTLKIQPAKLEDSAVYLCASTPNRVSSYEQYFGPGTRLTVT.

Relative to its sample, this clonotype is medium-sized (0.01 to 0.1%). V gene TRBV18 combines with J gene TRBJ1-1; 7 positions match TRBD1. CDR1 and CDR2 (germline): KGHSH, LQKENI. V dropped 5 bases and J dropped 2; count of bases not matched to a gene: 11. The CDR3 sequence is 16 residues long. The CDR3 DNA sequence: TGTGCCAGCTCAGGCCTTTCCGGGACAGTAAACACTGAAGCTTTCTTT. Protein sequence: CASSGLSGTVNTEAFF. The full variable domain, its missing parts supplied by reference TRBV18 and TRBJ1-1, is NAGVMQNPRHLVRRRGQEARLRCSPMKGHSHVYWYRQLPEEGLKFMVYLQKENIIDESGMPKERFSAEFPKEGPSILRIQQVVRGDSAAYFCASSGLSGTVNTEAFFGQGTRLTVV.

This clonotype was seen repeatedly, ten times or more. The genes are TRBV7-8 and TRBJ2-7, with 9 bases fitting TRBD1. The germline gives CDR1 SGHVS, CDR2 FQNEAQ. The CDR3 length is 12 residues. Trimming removed 5 bases from V and 5 bases from J; junction bases left unmatched: 1. This CDR3 reads CASSRDRDEQYF. The DNA of the CDR3 is TGTGCCAGCAGCCGGGACAGGGACGAGCAGTACTTC.

With respect to this clonotype: This could be a read error, since a much larger clone is one nucleotide away. The chain has TRBV20-1 and TRBJ2-2, with D possibly being TRBD2 (5 bases). This CDR3 has 15 residues. The germline CDR1 and CDR2 sequences are DFQATT and SNEGSKA (reference sequence). The CDR3 DNA is TGCAGTGCTAGATTCGCAGGAGGTAGCTCCGGGGTGCTGTTTTTT. This sequence encodes CSARFAGGSSGVLFF.

This clonotype was found a few times. The chain couples TRBV28 to TRBJ2-5; 9 nucleotides agree with TRBD1. The CDR3 is 16 amino acids. Germline V CDR1 and CDR2: MDHEN, SYDVKM. J gave up 5 bases and V 4 bases, and 11 bases lay outside the gene matches. The CDR3, as DNA: TGTGCCAGCAGTTCCCCCGGGGACAGGGAGGGGGAGACCCAGTACTTC. Protein product: CASSSPGDREGETQYF. Full variable domain (outside the CDR3, taken from reference TRBV28 and TRBJ2-5): DVKVTQSSRYLVKRTGEKVFLECVQDMDHENMFWYRQDPGLGLRLIYFSYDVKMKEKGDIPEGYSVSREKKERFSLILESASTNQTSMYLCASSSPGDREGETQYFGPGTRLLVL.

This clonotype was recorded many times. This sequence joins TRBV21-1 and TRBJ2-1; the table's D call TRBD2 went unverified against the DNA. TRBV21-1 is classified as a pseudogene. The CDR3 runs to 15 residues. This chain's CDR3 is CASSGREWRWNEQFF. The CDR3, as DNA: TGTGCCAGCAGTGGGCGGGAGTGGCGTTGGAATGAGCAGTTCTTC.

This clonotype was recorded many times. This chain links TRBV7-9 with TRBJ2-7; D not resolved. The CDR3 extends over 13 amino acids. Per the germline V gene, CDR1 is SEHNR and CDR2 is FQNEAQ (reference sequence). V dropped 5 bases and J dropped 2 bases, with 10 bases sitting between them. This chain's CDR3 is CASSPYGPYEQYF. The CDR3 nucleotides are TGTGCCAGCAGCCCTTATGGCCCCTACGAGCAGTACTTC.

Ten or more counts support this clonotype. The rearrangement links TRBV24-1 to TRBJ1-2; possibly TRBD1 for D (5 bases). Trimming cost V 2 bases and J 9 bases, with 15 bases left between them. Germline V gene lookup returns CDR1 KGHDR and CDR2 SFDVKD. There are 14 residues in the CDR3. CDR3 protein: CATSDWRGDRSYTF. CDR3 nucleotides: TGTGCCACCAGTGATTGGAGGGGTGATCGCAGCTACACCTTC.

The V call is TRBV7-8, the J call TRBJ1-4; possibly TRBD1 for D (6 bases). The germline CDR1 and CDR2 sequences are SGHVS and FQNEAQ. V was shortened by 5 bases and J by 6 bases, with 10 bases between the two germline ends. CDR3 length equals 13 residues. DNA for the CDR3: TGTGCCAGCAGCACCACAGGGTATGAAAAACTGTTTTTT. Translation gives CASSTTGYEKLFF. The full variable domain, rest sourced from reference TRBV7-8 and TRBJ1-4, is GAGVSQSPRYKVAKRGQDVALRCDPISGHVSLFWYQQALGQGPEFLTYFQNEAQLDKSGLPSDRFFAERPEGSVSTLKIQRTQQEDSAVYLCASSTTGYEKLFFGSGTQLSVL.

This clonotype was observed at least ten times. This chain connects TRBV27 to TRBJ1-6, with TRBD1 as a possible D gene (6 bases). The V gene lost 3 bases and the J gene lost 6 bases, with 12 bases spanning the gap. The CDR3 runs 15 residues. CDR1 and CDR2 from the germline V gene are MNHEY and SMNVEV (reference sequence). The CDR3 bases are TGTGCCAGCAGTTTGTCGGGGGGCGGTAATTCACCCCTCCACTTT. Translated, it gives CASSLSGGGNSPLHF.

This clonotype has at least ten counts. This chain joins TRBV28 and TRBJ2-5; D not resolved. The V gene's germline CDR1 is MDHEN and CDR2 SYDVKM. Trimming removed 7 bases at V and 2 bases at J, with 17 bases between. This CDR3 comprises 15 residues. CDR3: CASTTSGTAQETQYF. CDR3 sequence (DNA): TGTGCCAGCACTACCTCGGGCACAGCACAAGAGACCCAGTACTTC.